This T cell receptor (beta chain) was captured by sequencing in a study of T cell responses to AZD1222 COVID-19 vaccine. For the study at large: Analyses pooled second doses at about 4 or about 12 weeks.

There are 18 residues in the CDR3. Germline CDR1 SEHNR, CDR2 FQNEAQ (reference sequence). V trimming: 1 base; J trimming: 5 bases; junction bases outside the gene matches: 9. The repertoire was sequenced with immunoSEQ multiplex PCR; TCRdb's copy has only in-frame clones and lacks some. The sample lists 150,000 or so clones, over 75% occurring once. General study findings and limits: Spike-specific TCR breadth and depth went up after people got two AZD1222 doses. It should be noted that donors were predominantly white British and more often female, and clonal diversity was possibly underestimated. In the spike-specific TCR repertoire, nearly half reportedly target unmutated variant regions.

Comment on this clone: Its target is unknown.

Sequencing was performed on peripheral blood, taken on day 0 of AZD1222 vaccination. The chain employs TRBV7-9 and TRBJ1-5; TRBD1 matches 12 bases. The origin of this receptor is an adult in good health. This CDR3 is CASSLVVTGTGGDQPQHF. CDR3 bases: TGTGCCAGCAGCTTAGTCGTTACCGGGACAGGGGGCGATCAGCCCCAGCATTTT.